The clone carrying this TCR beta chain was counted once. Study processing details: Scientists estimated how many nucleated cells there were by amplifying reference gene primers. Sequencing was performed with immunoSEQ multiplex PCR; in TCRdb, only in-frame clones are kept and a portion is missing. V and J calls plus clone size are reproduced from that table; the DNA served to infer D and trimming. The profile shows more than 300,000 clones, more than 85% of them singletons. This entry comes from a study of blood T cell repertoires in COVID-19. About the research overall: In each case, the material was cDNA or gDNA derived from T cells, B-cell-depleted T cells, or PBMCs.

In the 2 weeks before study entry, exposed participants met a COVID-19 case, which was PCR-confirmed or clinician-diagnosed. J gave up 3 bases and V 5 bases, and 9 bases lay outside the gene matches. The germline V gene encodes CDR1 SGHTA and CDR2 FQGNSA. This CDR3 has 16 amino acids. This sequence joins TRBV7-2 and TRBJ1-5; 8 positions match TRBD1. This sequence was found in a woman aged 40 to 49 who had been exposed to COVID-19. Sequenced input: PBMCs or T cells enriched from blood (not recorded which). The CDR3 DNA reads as TGTGCCAGCAGCCGCGAAGACAGGGGCTCCAATCAGCCCCAGCATTTT. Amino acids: CASSREDRGSNQPQHF. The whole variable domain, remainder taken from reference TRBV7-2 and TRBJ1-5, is GAGVSQSPSNKVTEKGKDVELRCDPISGHTALYWYRQSLGQGLEFLIYFQGNSAPDKSGLPSDRFSAERTGGSVSTLTIQRTQQEDSAVYLCASSREDRGSNQPQHFGDGTRLSIL.